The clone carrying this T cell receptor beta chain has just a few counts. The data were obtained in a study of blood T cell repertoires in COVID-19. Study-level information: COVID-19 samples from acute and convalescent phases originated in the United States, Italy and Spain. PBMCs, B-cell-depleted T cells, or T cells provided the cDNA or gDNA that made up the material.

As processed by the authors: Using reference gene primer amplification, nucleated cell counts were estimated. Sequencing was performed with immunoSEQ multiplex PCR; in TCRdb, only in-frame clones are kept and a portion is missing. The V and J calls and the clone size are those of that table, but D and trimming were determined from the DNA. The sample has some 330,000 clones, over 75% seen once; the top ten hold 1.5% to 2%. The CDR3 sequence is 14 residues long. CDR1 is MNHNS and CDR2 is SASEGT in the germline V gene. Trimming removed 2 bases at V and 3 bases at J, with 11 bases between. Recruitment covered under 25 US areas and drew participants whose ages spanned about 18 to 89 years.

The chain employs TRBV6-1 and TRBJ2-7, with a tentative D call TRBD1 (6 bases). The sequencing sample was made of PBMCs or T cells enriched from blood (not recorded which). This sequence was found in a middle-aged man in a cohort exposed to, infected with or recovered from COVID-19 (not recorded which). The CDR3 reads CASSEINRDYEQYF. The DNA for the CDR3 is TGTGCCAGCAGTGAAATAAACAGGGACTACGAGCAGTACTTC.